Sequencing of this T cell receptor beta chain was carried out in a study of blood T cell repertoires in COVID-19. Only in-frame clones appear in the TCRdb table, and some are missing; sequencing was by immunoSEQ multiplex PCR. The sample lists fewer than 20,000 clones, around 82% occurring once. Germline CDR1 and CDR2: KGHSH and LQKENI. V shed 6 bases and J 7 bases; nucleotides not matched to a gene: 6. The CDR3 has 15 amino acids. This receptor was taken from a man aged 35-49 years with active or convalescent COVID-19. What was sequenced was peripheral blood. The J gene is TRBJ2-1, the V gene TRBV18; 13 positions match TRBD2. This CDR3 reads CASSPTSGGANEQFF. Written as DNA, the CDR3 is TGTGCCAGCTCCCCTACTAGCGGGGGGGCAAATGAGCAGTTCTTC. The variable domain in full, with the rest retrieved from reference TRBV18 and TRBJ2-1, is NAGVMQNPRHLVRRRGQEARLRCSPMKGHSHVYWYRQLPEEGLKFMVYLQKENIIDESGMPKERFSAEFPKEGPSILRIQQVVRGDSAAYFCASSPTSGGANEQFFGPGTRLTVL.